The 28 T cell receptor beta chains in this list originate from one sample, sequenced in a study of CD8 T cells in ankylosing spondylitis. Using its own MiXCR run on the 5' RACE reads, TCRdb lists one record per CDR3 protein. The sample consists of 150,000 to 200,000 distinct CDR3 sequences, roughly a third of them appearing once. Sequencing was carried out using synovial fluid, either unsorted or a sorted T cell fraction (not recorded which). The receptors were sampled from a male donor with ankylosing spondylitis.

This clonotype was counted only a few times. V gene TRBV12-3 or TRBV12-4 combines with J gene TRBJ2-7; no definite D call. Trimming shortened V by 6 bases and J by 12 bases, and 18 bases separated the two germline ends. The CDR3 contains 12 residues. In DNA form, the CDR3 reads TGTGCCAGCAGCTCGACTGACCTTGTCGCGTACTTC. Residues: CASSSTDLVAYF.

There are many counts of this clonotype. The V gene is TRBV4-3, the J gene TRBJ2-1; 7 bases align to TRBD1. There are 17 residues in the CDR3. J was trimmed by 7 bases and V by 1 base; bases with no gene match: 13. The germline gives CDR1 LGHNA, CDR2 YSLEER. The CDR3 loop reads CASSQVLHGTAGNEQFF. The CDR3 DNA reads TGCGCCAGCAGCCAAGTTCTTCACGGGACAGCCGGGAATGAGCAGTTCTTC.

As regards this clonotype: Relative to the germline gene, one junction end is altered; a read error may explain this. The chain links TRBV3-1 to TRBJ1-1, with a tentative D call TRBD1 (5 bases). Germline CDR1 is LGHDT and CDR2 is YNNKEL (reference sequence). This CDR3 is 10 amino acids long. CDR3 amino acids: CASSAGTAVF. The CDR3 bases are TGTGCCAGCAGCGCTGGGACGGCGGTTTTT. Combining the CDR3 with reference TRBV3-1 and TRBJ1-1 gives the whole variable domain DTAVSQTPKYLVTQMGNDKSIKCEQNLGHDTMYWYKQDSKKFLKIMFSYNNKELIINETVPNRFSPKSPDKAHLNLHINSLELGDSAVYFCASSAGTAVFGQGTRLTVV.

The rearrangement joins TRBV29-1 to TRBJ2-5; D is unresolved. V lost 4 bases and J 4 bases, leaving 7 bases between the germline ends. This CDR3 contains 11 residues. The germline gives CDR1 SQVTM, CDR2 ANQGSEA. The CDR3 bases are TGCAGCGTTGTTAGGTCAGAGACCCAGTACTTC. Encoded protein: CSVVRSETQYF.

This chain uses TRBV4-1 with TRBJ1-5; D ambiguous. The germline V and J ends were trimmed by 6 bases and 0 bases, with 12 bases remaining between them. CDR1 is MGHRA and CDR2 is YSYEKL in the germline V gene. This CDR3 is 15 amino acids long. The CDR3 protein is CASRQTFNSNQPQHF. CDR3 DNA: TGCGCCAGCAGACAGACCTTTAATAGCAATCAGCCCCAGCATTTT.

The J gene is TRBJ2-2, the V gene TRBV29-1; no reliable D call. Trimming cost V 5 bases and J 0 bases, with 10 bases left between them. CDR1 and CDR2 from the germline V gene are SQVTM and ANQGSEA. There are 14 residues in the CDR3. CDR3 amino acids: CSVNSHTNTGELFF. CDR3 coding DNA: TGCAGCGTTAATAGCCATACGAACACCGGGGAGCTGTTTTTT.

Ten or more counts support this clonotype. The chain recombines TRBV11-2 with TRBJ1-2; TRBD1 matches at 7 bases. Per germline, CDR1 SGHAT and CDR2 FQNNGV. V lost 5 bases and J lost 3; bases outside the gene matches: 3. This CDR3 contains 13 residues. In DNA form, the CDR3 reads TGTGCCAGCAGCCCCGGACAGGACTATGGCTACACCTTC. Translated, it gives CASSPGQDYGYTF.

This clonotype was seen only a few times. The rearrangement links TRBV18 to TRBJ2-2; 8 bases map to TRBD2. Looked up from germline, CDR1 is KGHSH and CDR2 is LQKENI. The CDR3 runs 16 residues. V shed 3 bases and J 5 bases; nucleotides not matched to a gene: 8. This CDR3 is CASSPVLAASTGELFF. The DNA for the CDR3 is TGTGCCAGCTCACCGGTACTAGCGGCATCGACCGGGGAGCTGTTTTTT.

This clonotype was seen once. The chain combines TRBV11-2 with TRBJ2-1; 11 bases agree with TRBD2. V was clipped by 5 bases and J by 3 bases; unmatched bases: 9. The CDR3 sequence is 17 residues long. Germline-derived CDR1 and CDR2 are SGHAT and FQNNGV. The CDR3 DNA is TGTGCCAGCAGCCGGCGCTCCACTAGCGGGGGCTACAATGAGCAGTTCTTC. Translation gives CASSRRSTSGGYNEQFF.

The chain employs TRBV7-8 and TRBJ2-7, with D tentatively TRBD1 (6 bases). In germline, CDR1 is SGHVS, CDR2 FQNEAQ. Trimming took off 3 bases at V and 6 bases at J, with 9 bases between the two ends. This CDR3 is 12 amino acids long. The CDR3 DNA reads as TGTGCCAGCAGCTTTACAGGGAGCGAGCAGTACTTC. This sequence encodes CASSFTGSEQYF.

There are a few counts of this clonotype. The chain is built from TRBV5-1 and TRBJ2-1; 11 positions agree with TRBD1. The J segment lost 8 bases and the V segment lost 4 bases, leaving 5 bases of the junction unmatched. The CDR3 is 14 amino acids. CDR1 and CDR2 from the germline V gene are SGHRS and YFSETQ. In nucleotides, the CDR3 is TGCGCCAGCAGCGCAAGGACAGGGGGCGATGAGCAGTTCTTC. This gives the protein CASSARTGGDEQFF.

This chain links TRBV11-2 with TRBJ2-1; 11 bases line up with TRBD2. Trimming removed 3 bases from V and 12 bases from J; junction bases left unmatched: 10. The length of the CDR3 is 15 residues. The V gene's germline CDR1 is SGHAT and CDR2 FQNNGV. The CDR3 DNA follows: TGTGCCAGCAGCTTCCAGTCTAGCGGGGGGTATCGGCAGTTCTTC. It codes for CASSFQSSGGYRQFF. The full variable domain, its missing parts supplied by reference TRBV11-2 and TRBJ2-1, is EAGVAQSPRYKIIEKRQSVAFWCNPISGHATLYWYQQILGQGPKLLIQFQNNGVVDDSQLPKDRFSAERLKGVDSTLKIQPAKLEDSAVYLCASSFQSSGGYRQFFGPGTRLTVL.

To note about this clonotype: Sequence at one end of the junction differs from germline and may be a read error. This rearrangement joins TRBV27 to TRBJ1-4, with D uncertain. The CDR3 is 15 amino acids. Germline V gene sequence: CDR1 MNHEY, CDR2 SMNVEV (reference sequence). Here the CDR3 DNA reads TGTGCCAGCTCACCACAAGGGAGGACTAATGAAAACCTGTTTTTT. It encodes CASSPQGRTNENLFF.

This clonotype has only a few counts. The chain combines TRBV28 with TRBJ2-5; TRBD1 aligns across 7 bases. The CDR3 loop spans 14 amino acids. Germline V gene lookup returns CDR1 MDHEN and CDR2 SYDVKM. The V gene end was trimmed by 5 bases and the J gene end by 4 bases; junction bases not matched to a gene: 7. In DNA form, the CDR3 reads TGTGCCAGCAGTGAGACAGGGAAAGGAGAGACCCAGTACTTC. It specifies CASSETGKGETQYF.

The V and J genes are TRBV20-1 and TRBJ1-4; D unresolved. The length of the CDR3 is 15 residues. Per the germline V gene, CDR1 is DFQATT and CDR2 is SNEGSKA (reference sequence). V gave up 6 bases and J gave up 6 bases, with 20 bases separating them. CDR3: CSAQLEMGYHEKLFF. The CDR3 coding sequence is TGCAGTGCCCAACTAGAGATGGGGTATCATGAAAAACTGTTTTTT.

Here the CDR3 reads CATSDDTGTSSYNEQFF. The CDR3 DNA sequence: TGTGCCACCAGTGATGACACCGGGACTAGCTCCTACAATGAGCAGTTCTTC. The rearrangement uses TRBV24-1 and TRBJ2-1, with 8 bases identical to TRBD2. This CDR3 is built from 17 residues. Per germline, CDR1 KGHDR and CDR2 SFDVKD. With 3 bases clipped from V and 0 bases from J, the junction kept 6 bases outside the gene matches.

The J gene is TRBJ1-1, the V gene TRBV7-8; 8 nucleotides align to TRBD1. Germline CDR1 SGHVS, CDR2 FQNEAQ. Unmatched junction bases numbered 9, after V lost 2 bases and J lost 4 bases. The CDR3 length is 16 residues. Here the CDR3 DNA reads TGTGCCAGCAGCTTAAGGACAGGGATGGGAGGCACTGAAGCTTTCTTT. This codes for CASSLRTGMGGTEAFF.

The chain combines TRBV29-1 with TRBJ2-7; 8 nucleotides line up with TRBD1. J was trimmed by 1 base and V by 8 bases; bases with no gene match: 4. The V gene's germline CDR1 is SQVTM and CDR2 ANQGSEA. The CDR3 sequence is 12 residues long. Here the CDR3 DNA reads TGCAGCTTCCGACAGGGGTCCTACGAGCAGTACTTC. Encoded protein: CSFRQGSYEQYF.

This clonotype has at least ten counts. The chain couples TRBV5-1 to TRBJ2-7; tentative D call: TRBD2 (6 bases). The V end lost 4 bases, the J end lost 7 bases, and 18 bases lay between the germline ends. CDR3 size: 14 residues. The germline V gene has CDR1 SGHRS and CDR2 YFSETQ. CDR3 sequence: CASSANSGAGEQYF. In DNA form, the CDR3 reads TGCGCCAGCAGCGCGAATTCCGGGGCGGGGGAGCAGTACTTC.

This chain uses TRBV6-1 with TRBJ2-1; D is possibly TRBD1 (6 bases). The CDR3 runs to 15 residues. Germline V lookup: CDR1 MNHNS, CDR2 SASEGT. The ends were cut back, 11 bases at V and 6 bases at J, with 23 bases in the middle. CDR3 region: CAGGRTQGIGNEQFF. The CDR3 DNA follows: TGTGCCGGGGGACGGACGCAGGGGATCGGCAATGAGCAGTTCTTC.

The gene calls are TRBV20-1 and TRBJ2-7; D is uncertain. Per the germline V gene, CDR1 is DFQATT and CDR2 is SNEGSKA (reference sequence). The CDR3 runs to 16 residues. The ends were cut back, 0 bases at V and 5 bases at J, with 20 bases in the middle. As DNA, the CDR3 is TGCAGTGCTAGAGATCGAAGCAAAAATAGTATAGACGAGCAGTACTTC. It translates to CSARDRSKNSIDEQYF.

The V call is TRBV2, the J call TRBJ2-1, with D perhaps matching TRBD1 (6 bases). Germline lookup yields CDR1 SNHLY and CDR2 FYNNEI. The CDR3 covers 14 residues. The germline V and J ends were trimmed by 9 bases and 6 bases, with 18 bases remaining between them. The CDR3 region is CASSGQGQFNEQFF. In nucleotides, the CDR3 is TGTGCCAGTTCGGGACAAGGACAGTTCAATGAGCAGTTCTTC.

The DNA for the CDR3 is TGTGCCAGCAGCCCGTGGCAGGCCGATCAGCCCCAGCATTTT. Translation gives CASSPWQADQPQHF. This sequence joins TRBV6-1 and TRBJ1-5; D ambiguous. The CDR3 spans 14 residues. Per the germline V gene, CDR1 is MNHNS and CDR2 is SASEGT. The V end lost 6 bases, the J end lost 5 bases, and 14 bases lay between the germline ends.

In this sample, this clonotype turned up many times. This rearrangement joins TRBV7-9 to TRBJ2-5, with TRBD1 matching 7 bases. Germline CDR1 SEHNR, CDR2 FQNEAQ (reference sequence). The CDR3 runs to 15 residues. J was trimmed by 5 bases and V by 4 bases; bases with no gene match: 10. CDR3 sequence reads: CASSSVSRGGETQYF. CDR3 DNA sequence: TGTGCCAGCAGCTCGGTTTCGCGAGGGGGCGAGACCCAGTACTTC. The full variable domain, completed using reference TRBV7-9 and TRBJ2-5, is DTGVSQNPRHKITKRGQNVTFRCDPISEHNRLYWYRQTLGQGPEFLTYFQNEAQLEKSRLLSDRFSAERPKGSFSTLEIQRTEQGDSAMYLCASSSVSRGGETQYFGPGTRLLVL.

This clonotype was seen only a few times. The rearrangement uses TRBV28 and TRBJ1-2, with D perhaps matching TRBD1 (5 bases). Trimming stripped 3 bases from V and 5 bases from J, with 19 bases between. The CDR3 consists of 16 residues. The germline V gene encodes CDR1 MDHEN and CDR2 SYDVKM. The CDR3 spells CASSLESAAGKYGYTF. For the CDR3, the DNA is TGTGCCAGCAGTTTGGAGTCGGCGGCAGGGAAATATGGCTACACCTTC.

This clonotype was seen once. The chain couples TRBV3-1 to TRBJ2-1; 11 bases agree with TRBD2. This CDR3 contains 17 residues. J lost 3 bases, V lost 3 bases, and 7 bases had no gene match. Per the germline V gene, CDR1 is LGHDT and CDR2 is YNNKEL (reference sequence). DNA for the CDR3: TGTGCCAGCAGCCAGGGGGTACTAGCGGGGGACTACAATGAGCAGTTCTTC. This encodes CASSQGVLAGDYNEQFF.

This clonotype was counted between two and nine times. The V call is TRBV4-1, the J call TRBJ2-6; 9 nucleotides align to TRBD1. Germline lookup yields CDR1 MGHRA and CDR2 YSYEKL. The ends lost 1 base at V and 2 bases at J; junction bases unmatched: 6. The CDR3 is 18 amino acids. CDR3: CASSQGAQGAPGANVLTF. CDR3 sequence (DNA): TGCGCCAGCAGCCAAGGAGCACAGGGGGCGCCTGGGGCCAACGTCCTGACTTTC.

By share, this clonotype ranks as medium-sized (0.01 to 0.1%). The rearrangement joins TRBV20-1 to TRBJ2-7; 12 bases agree with TRBD2. Germline loops: CDR1 DFQATT, CDR2 SNEGSKA (reference sequence). The CDR3 runs 18 residues. The V segment lost 1 base and the J segment 7 bases; nucleotides outside the gene matches: 17. In nucleotides, the CDR3 is TGCAGTGCTAGAGGATCGGGACTAGCGGGTTCTCGAATGGGGGAGCAGTACTTC. Protein sequence: CSARGSGLAGSRMGEQYF.